This passage covers 16 T cell receptor beta chains from one sample sequenced in a study of high-grade serous ovarian cancer treatment subgroups. The data were produced by immunoSEQ multiplex PCR, yet TCRdb's version contains in-frame clones alone and is incomplete. The sample lists around 15,000 clones, 73% occurring once. Tumor tissue was taken before any definitive surgery or chemotherapy was given. The specimen was tumor tissue. These receptors were taken from a human donor with high-grade serous ovarian cancer.

The chain uses TRBV7-2 and TRBJ2-1; D unclear. CDR1 is SGHTA, CDR2 FQGNSA, per germline. The CDR3 loop spans 15 amino acids. The V end was cut by 2 bases, the J end by 1 base, with 9 bases between. CDR3: CASSLTGQSYNEQFF. Here the CDR3 DNA reads TGTGCCAGCAGCTTAACGGGCCAGTCCTACAATGAGCAGTTCTTC. The variable domain in full, completed from reference TRBV7-2 and TRBJ2-1, reads GAGVSQSPSNKVTEKGKDVELRCDPISGHTALYWYRQSLGQGLEFLIYFQGNSAPDKSGLPSDRFSAERTGGSVSTLTIQRTQQEDSAVYLCASSLTGQSYNEQFFGPGTRLTVL.

This rearrangement joins TRBV7-2 to TRBJ2-1; 13 positions agree with TRBD2. Trimming at V came to 5 bases and at J to 4 bases, leaving 2 bases not matched to a gene. The length of the CDR3 is 15 residues. Germline lookup yields CDR1 SGHTA and CDR2 FQGNSA. This CDR3 is CASSRTSGGYNEQFF. Here the CDR3 DNA reads TGTGCCAGCAGCCGGACTAGCGGGGGTTACAATGAGCAGTTCTTC.

This CDR3 reads CASSRSGYGYTF. The CDR3 DNA reads TGTGCCAGCAGTCGGTCGGGATATGGCTACACCTTC. The gene calls are TRBV6-5 and TRBJ1-2; D not certain. There are 12 residues in the CDR3. The germline V gene has CDR1 MNHEY and CDR2 SVGAGI. The V gene lost 5 bases and the J gene lost 5 bases, with 9 bases spanning the gap.

The rearrangement links TRBV28 to TRBJ2-7; no reliable D call. Germline V gives CDR1 MDHEN, CDR2 SYDVKM. Trimming cost V 2 bases and J 2 bases, with 7 bases left between them. The length of the CDR3 is 13 residues. This CDR3 reads CASSLIRPYEQYF. DNA for the CDR3: TGTGCCAGCAGTTTAATCAGGCCCTACGAGCAGTACTTC.

In its sample, this clone was seen a few times. The rearrangement links TRBV7-8 to TRBJ2-7; D may be TRBD2 (6 bases). Germline values: CDR1 SGHVS, CDR2 FQNEAQ. V was pared by 2 bases and J by 7 bases, with 9 bases between. The CDR3 totals 12 residues. The CDR3 sequence is CASSLSREEQYF. The DNA of the CDR3 is TGTGCCAGCAGCTTAAGCCGGGAGGAGCAGTACTTC.

CDR3 sequence (DNA): TGTGCCAGCAGGCTAGACAGGGGGGGAAACACCATATATTTT. It codes for CASRLDRGGNTIYF. The chain links TRBV6-1 to TRBJ1-3; the match to TRBD1 covers 9 bases. The trim removed 6 bases at V and 4 bases at J, leaving 4 bases unmatched. The CDR3 spans 14 residues. The germline gives CDR1 MNHNS, CDR2 SASEGT.

The genes are TRBV27 and TRBJ2-3; no clear D gene. Germline values: CDR1 MNHEY, CDR2 SMNVEV (reference sequence). Trimming removed 0 bases from V and 1 base from J, with 8 bases in between. The CDR3 length is 15 residues. Here the CDR3 reads CASSLSRMGTDTQYF. CDR3 nucleotide sequence: TGTGCCAGCAGTTTATCCAGAATGGGCACAGATACGCAGTATTTT.

The sample holds a few counts of this clone. The chain employs TRBV5-1 and TRBJ2-3; D gene ambiguous. V was shortened by 4 bases and J by 1 base, with 10 bases between the two germline ends. This CDR3 has 14 amino acids. Germline values: CDR1 SGHRS, CDR2 YFSETQ. The CDR3 loop is CASSPATGTDTQYF. The CDR3 nucleotides read TGCGCCAGCAGCCCAGCGACCGGCACAGATACGCAGTATTTT.

This rearrangement joins TRBV6-6 to TRBJ1-1; D is perhaps TRBD1 (6 bases). The germline V gene encodes CDR1 MNHNY and CDR2 SVGAGI (reference sequence). This CDR3 contains 13 residues. With 7 bases removed from V and 4 bases from J, the gap between germline ends came to 13 bases. For the CDR3, the DNA is TGTGCCAGCATCCTACAGGGTACCACTGAAGCTTTCTTT. Encoded protein: CASILQGTTEAFF.

The chain couples TRBV27 to TRBJ1-3; D perhaps matches TRBD1 (6 bases). The CDR3 runs 16 residues. Germline CDR1 MNHEY, CDR2 SMNVEV (reference sequence). V shed 5 bases and J shed 0 bases, with 14 bases lying between them. The CDR3 nucleotides read TGTGCCAGCAGTGAAAGGACAGCAGTCTCTGGAAACACCATATATTTT. It encodes CASSERTAVSGNTIYF.

The chain couples TRBV6-5 to TRBJ2-5, with 8 bases identical to TRBD2. Gene TRBJ2-7 matches the end of the DNA better, so the J call may be wrong. Germline V CDR1 and CDR2: MNHEY, SVGAGI. The CDR3 consists of 14 residues. CDR3 nucleotide sequence: TGTGCCAGCAGTCTCCAGGCGGGGGGATACGAGCAGTACTTC. It yields the protein CASSLQAGGYEQYF.

This clone occurred a few times. This rearrangement joins TRBV5-1 to TRBJ2-2; no clear D gene. Per the germline V gene, CDR1 is SGHRS and CDR2 is YFSETQ. V lost 0 bases, J lost 1 base, and 13 bases lay in between. The CDR3 runs 17 residues. CDR3 residues: CASSLGHRDMNTGELFF. The DNA for the CDR3 is TGCGCCAGCAGCTTGGGACACCGAGACATGAACACCGGGGAGCTGTTTTTT.

This clone was recorded a few times. V and J are TRBV7-6 and TRBJ1-1; 10 nucleotides line up with TRBD1. V gave up 5 bases and J gave up 1 base; unmatched junction bases: 13. The length of the CDR3 is 18 residues. Germline V gene data show CDR1 as SGHVS and CDR2 as FNYEAQ. Here the CDR3 DNA reads TGTGCCAGCAGCCTATTAGGGACAGGGGTGAGAGCGAACACTGAAGCTTTCTTT. It yields the protein CASSLLGTGVRANTEAFF.

The V call is TRBV6-6, the J call TRBJ2-7; D gene uncertain. V lost 6 bases to trimming and J lost 5 bases, with 11 bases between them. This CDR3 region has 12 residues. Germline values: CDR1 MNHNY, CDR2 SVGAGI (reference sequence). Written as DNA, the CDR3 is TGTGCCAGCAGCCTCGACTGGCACGAGCAGTACTTC. Translated, it gives CASSLDWHEQYF.

This chain joins TRBV19 and TRBJ1-1, with 7 bases lining up with TRBD1. Germline CDR1 and CDR2: LNHDA and SQIVND (reference sequence). J was trimmed by 1 base and V by 3 bases; bases with no gene match: 2. The CDR3 consists of 14 residues. The chain's CDR3 is CASSMGTENTEAFF. As DNA, the CDR3 is TGTGCCAGTAGTATGGGGACAGAGAACACTGAAGCTTTCTTT. Together with reference TRBV19 and TRBJ1-1, the CDR3 gives the full variable domain: DGGITQSPKYLFRKEGQNVTLSCEQNLNHDAMYWYRQDPGQGLRLIYYSQIVNDFQKGDIAEGYSVSREKKESFPLTVTSAQKNPTAFYLCASSMGTENTEAFFGQGTRLTVV.

The chain is built from TRBV6-4 and TRBJ2-2; D unresolved. Trimming left V 3 bases short and J 6 bases short, with 8 bases between. Germline V lookup: CDR1 MRHNA, CDR2 SNTAGT. This CDR3 has 13 residues. Here the CDR3 reads CASSEGSPGELFF. CDR3 coding DNA: TGTGCCAGCAGTGAGGGCTCTCCCGGGGAGCTGTTTTTT.